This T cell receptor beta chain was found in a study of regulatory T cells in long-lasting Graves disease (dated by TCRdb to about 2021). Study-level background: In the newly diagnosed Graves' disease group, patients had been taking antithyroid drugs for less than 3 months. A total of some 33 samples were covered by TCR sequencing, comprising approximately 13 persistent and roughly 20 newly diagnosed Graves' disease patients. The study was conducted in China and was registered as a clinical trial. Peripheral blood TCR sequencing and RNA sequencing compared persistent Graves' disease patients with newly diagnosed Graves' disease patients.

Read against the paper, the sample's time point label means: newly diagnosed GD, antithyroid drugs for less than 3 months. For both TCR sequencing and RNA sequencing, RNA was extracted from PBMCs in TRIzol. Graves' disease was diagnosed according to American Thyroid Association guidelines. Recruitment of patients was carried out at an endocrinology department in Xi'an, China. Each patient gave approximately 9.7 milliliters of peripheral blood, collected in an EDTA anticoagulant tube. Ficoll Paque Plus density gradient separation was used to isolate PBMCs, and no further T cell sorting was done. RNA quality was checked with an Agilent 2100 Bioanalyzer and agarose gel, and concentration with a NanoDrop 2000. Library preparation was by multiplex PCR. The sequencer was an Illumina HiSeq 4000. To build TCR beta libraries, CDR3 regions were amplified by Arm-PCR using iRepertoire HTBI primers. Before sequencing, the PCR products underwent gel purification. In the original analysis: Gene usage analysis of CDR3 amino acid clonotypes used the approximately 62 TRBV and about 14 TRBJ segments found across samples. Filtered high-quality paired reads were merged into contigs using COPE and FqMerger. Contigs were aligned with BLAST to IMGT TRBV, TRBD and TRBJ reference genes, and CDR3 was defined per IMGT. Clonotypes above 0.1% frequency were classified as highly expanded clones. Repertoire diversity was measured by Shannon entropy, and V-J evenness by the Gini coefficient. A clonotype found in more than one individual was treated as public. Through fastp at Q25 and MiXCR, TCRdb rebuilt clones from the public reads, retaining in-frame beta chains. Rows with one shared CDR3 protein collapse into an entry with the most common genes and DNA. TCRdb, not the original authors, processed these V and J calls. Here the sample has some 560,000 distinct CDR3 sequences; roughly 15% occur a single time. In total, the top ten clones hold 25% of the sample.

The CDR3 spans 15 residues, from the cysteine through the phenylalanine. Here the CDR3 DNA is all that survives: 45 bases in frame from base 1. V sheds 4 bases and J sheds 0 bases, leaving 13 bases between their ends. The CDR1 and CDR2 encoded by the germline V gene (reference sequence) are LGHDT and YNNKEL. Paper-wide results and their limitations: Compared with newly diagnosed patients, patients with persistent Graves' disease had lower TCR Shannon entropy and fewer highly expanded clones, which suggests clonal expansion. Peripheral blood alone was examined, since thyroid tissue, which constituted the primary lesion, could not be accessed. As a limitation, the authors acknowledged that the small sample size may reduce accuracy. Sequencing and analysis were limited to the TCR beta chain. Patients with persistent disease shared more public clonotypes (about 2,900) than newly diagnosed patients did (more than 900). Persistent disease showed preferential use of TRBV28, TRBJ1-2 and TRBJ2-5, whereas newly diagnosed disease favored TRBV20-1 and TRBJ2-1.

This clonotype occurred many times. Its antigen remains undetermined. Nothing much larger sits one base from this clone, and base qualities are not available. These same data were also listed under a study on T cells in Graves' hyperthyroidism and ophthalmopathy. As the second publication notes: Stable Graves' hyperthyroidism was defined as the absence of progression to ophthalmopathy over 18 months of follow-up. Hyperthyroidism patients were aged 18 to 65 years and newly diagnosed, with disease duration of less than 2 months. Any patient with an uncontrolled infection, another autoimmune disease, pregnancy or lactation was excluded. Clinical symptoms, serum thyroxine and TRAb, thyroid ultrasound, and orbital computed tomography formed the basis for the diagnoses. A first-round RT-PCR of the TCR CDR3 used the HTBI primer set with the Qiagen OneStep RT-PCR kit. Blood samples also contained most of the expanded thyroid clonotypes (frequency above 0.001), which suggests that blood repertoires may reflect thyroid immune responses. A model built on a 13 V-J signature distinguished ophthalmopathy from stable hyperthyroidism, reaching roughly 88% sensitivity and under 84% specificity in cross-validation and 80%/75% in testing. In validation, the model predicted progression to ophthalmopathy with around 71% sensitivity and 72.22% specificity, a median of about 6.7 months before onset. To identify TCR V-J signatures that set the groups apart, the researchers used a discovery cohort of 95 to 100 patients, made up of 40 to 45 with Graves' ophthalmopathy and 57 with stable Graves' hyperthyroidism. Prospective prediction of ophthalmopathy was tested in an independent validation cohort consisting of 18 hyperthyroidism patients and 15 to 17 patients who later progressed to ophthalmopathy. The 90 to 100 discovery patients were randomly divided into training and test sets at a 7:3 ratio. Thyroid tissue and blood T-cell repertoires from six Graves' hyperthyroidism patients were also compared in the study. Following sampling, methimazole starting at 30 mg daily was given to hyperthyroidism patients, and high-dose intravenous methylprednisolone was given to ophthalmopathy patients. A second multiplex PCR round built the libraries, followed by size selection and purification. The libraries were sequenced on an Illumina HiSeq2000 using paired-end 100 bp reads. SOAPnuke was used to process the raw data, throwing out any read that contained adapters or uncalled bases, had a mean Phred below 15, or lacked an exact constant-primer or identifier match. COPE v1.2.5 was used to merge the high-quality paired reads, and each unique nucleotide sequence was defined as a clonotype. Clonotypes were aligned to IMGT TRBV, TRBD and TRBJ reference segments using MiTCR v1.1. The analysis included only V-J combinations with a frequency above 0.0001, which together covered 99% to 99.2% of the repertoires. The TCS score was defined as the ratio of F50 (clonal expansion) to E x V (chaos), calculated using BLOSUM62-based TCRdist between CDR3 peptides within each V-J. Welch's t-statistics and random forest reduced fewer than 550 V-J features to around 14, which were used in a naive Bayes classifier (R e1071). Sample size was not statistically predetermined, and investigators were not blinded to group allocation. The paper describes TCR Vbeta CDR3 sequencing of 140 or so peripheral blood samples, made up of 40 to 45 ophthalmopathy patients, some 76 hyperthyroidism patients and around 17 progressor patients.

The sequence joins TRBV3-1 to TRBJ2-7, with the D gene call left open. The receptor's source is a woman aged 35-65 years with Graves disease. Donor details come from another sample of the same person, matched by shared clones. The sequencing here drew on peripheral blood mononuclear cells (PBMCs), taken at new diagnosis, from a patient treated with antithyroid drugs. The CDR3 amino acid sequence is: CASSRGVLVSYEQYF. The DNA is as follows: TGTGCCAGCAGCCGCGGCGTCCTAGTCTCCTACGAGCAGTACTTC.